This entry describes one TCR beta chain. The target of this receptor is not known. No clone much larger than this one lies a single base away; base qualities are absent. The CDR3 contains 14 residues, cysteine and phenylalanine counted. Only the CDR3 portion is preserved as DNA: 42 bases, with reading frame beginning at the first base. V sheds 6 bases and J sheds 6 bases, leaving 12 bases between their ends. The CDR1 and CDR2 encoded by the germline V gene are SNHLY and FYNNEI. Genomic DNA was isolated from the sorted cells so that the TCRbeta CDR3 region could be sequenced. TCRbeta CDR3 regions were sequenced using the immunoSEQ Assay. TCRdb took over this immuneACCESS table, retaining in-frame rearrangements with V and J assigned. Such tables are incomplete; in checked studies, under half of the missing clones stem from an unresolved V gene, and the remainder is unexplained. The sample profile shows 42,000 or so clones; over 65% of them were found once. About 15% of the sample is in the top ten clones.

The trial excluded patients who had a history of autoimmune disease or were on systemic immunosuppression. In every dose cohort, peripheral blood was drawn for TCR sequencing at baseline, cycle 4 day 1, and cycle 7 day 1. The samples were drawn from a first-in-human, open-label, multicenter phase I dose-escalation trial of ivuxolimab. Adults with locally advanced or metastatic melanoma, renal cell, hepatocellular, or head and neck squamous cell carcinoma were enrolled in the trial. CD4+ and CD8+ T cells were sorted separately from peripheral blood before TCR sequencing. This sample is drawn from a study of OX40 agonist ivuxolimab in advanced cancers. Regarding the study in general: Ivuxolimab, which targeted the costimulatory receptor OX40 (CD134), was an agonistic, fully human IgG2 monoclonal antibody. Intravenous ivuxolimab was administered to patients every 2 weeks at six dose levels: 0.01, 0.1, 0.3, 1.5, 3 and 10 mg/kg. Of the roughly 52 dose-escalation patients, hepatocellular carcinoma was present in some 19, melanoma in approximately 15, renal cell carcinoma in 9 and head and neck cancer in 9. In the dose-escalation cohort, roughly 80% of patients were male, and the mean age was roughly 60 years, with a range of 23 to 79. Patients were allowed to have had prior anti-PD-1, anti-PD-L1 or anti-CTLA-4 therapy, and 40% of the dose-escalation patients had previously received checkpoint inhibitors. Partial responses were achieved by three dose-escalation patients, of whom one had hepatocellular carcinoma and two had cutaneous melanoma. Peripheral TCRbeta sequencing was intended to test whether TCR sequence diversity was altered and clonal T-cell expansion was caused by ivuxolimab. The paper describes the monotherapy dose-escalation part (N ≈ 52 patients) of the phase I trial of ivuxolimab. Summary of the overall study and its limitations: Partial responders in the 0.1-3.0 mg/kg groups had among the lowest normalized peripheral clonal expansion, especially among CD8+ T cells. At doses from 0.1 to 3.0 mg/kg, clonal expansion was seen in both CD4+ and CD8+ blood T cells between baseline and week 6. Low levels of normalized T-cell clonal expansion were also seen in some patients who did not respond. Antigen specificity was not determined for the clonally expanded peripheral T cells. After ivuxolimab, expanded clones were on average more numerous among CD8+ T cells than among CD4+ T cells.

The sample in question was CD4+ or CD8+ T cells sorted from blood, obtained in a trial of the OX40 agonist ivuxolimab. This sequence originates from an adult with an advanced solid tumor such as melanoma, head and neck, liver or kidney cancer. The chain was built from TRBV2 and TRBJ2-6; possibly the D gene is TRBD2, per 5 matching bases. The DNA sequence is TGTGCCAGCAGGGGCGGGTTGGAGGCCAACGTCCTGACTTTC. Its translation is CASRGGLEANVLTF.